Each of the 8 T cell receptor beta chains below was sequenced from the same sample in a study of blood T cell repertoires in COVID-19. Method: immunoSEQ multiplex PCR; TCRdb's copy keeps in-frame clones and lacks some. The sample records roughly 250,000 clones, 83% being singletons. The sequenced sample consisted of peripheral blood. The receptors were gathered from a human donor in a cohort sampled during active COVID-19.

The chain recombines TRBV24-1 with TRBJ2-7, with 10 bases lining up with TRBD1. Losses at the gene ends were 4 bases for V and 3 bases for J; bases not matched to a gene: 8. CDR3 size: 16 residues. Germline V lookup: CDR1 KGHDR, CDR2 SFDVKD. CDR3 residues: CATSEAGTGALYEQYF. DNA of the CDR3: TGTGCCACCAGTGAAGCCGGGACAGGGGCCCTCTACGAGCAGTACTTC.

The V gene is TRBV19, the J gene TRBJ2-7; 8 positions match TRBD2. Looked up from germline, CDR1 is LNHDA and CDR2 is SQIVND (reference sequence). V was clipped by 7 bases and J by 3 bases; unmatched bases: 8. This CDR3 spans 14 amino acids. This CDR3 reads CASTPSGSHYEQYF. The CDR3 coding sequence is TGTGCCAGTACCCCAAGCGGGAGCCACTACGAGCAGTACTTC.

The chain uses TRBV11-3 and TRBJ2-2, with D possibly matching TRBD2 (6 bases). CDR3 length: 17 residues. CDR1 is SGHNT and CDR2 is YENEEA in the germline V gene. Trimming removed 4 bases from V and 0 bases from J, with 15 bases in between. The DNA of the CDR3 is TGTGCCAGCAGCTCGCCTCGGGGCGGGACGAACACCGGGGAGCTGTTTTTT. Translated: CASSSPRGGTNTGELFF.

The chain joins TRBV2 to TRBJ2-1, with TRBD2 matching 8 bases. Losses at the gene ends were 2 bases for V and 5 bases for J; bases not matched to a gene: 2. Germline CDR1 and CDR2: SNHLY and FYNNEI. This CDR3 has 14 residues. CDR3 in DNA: TGTGCCAGCAGTGAAAGGCGGGGGGACAATGAGCAGTTCTTC. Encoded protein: CASSERRGDNEQFF.

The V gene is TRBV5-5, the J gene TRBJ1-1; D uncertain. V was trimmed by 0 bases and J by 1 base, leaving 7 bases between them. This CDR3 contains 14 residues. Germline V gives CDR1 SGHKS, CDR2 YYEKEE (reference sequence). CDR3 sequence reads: CASSLVTRNTEAFF. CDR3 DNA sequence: TGTGCCAGCAGCTTGGTTACCAGGAACACTGAAGCTTTCTTT.

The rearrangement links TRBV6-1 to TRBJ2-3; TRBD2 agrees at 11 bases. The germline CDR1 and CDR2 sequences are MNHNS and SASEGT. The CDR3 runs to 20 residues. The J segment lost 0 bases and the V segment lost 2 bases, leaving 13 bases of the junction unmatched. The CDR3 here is CASSELRLAGGRLSTDTQYF. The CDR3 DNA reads TGTGCCAGCAGTGAATTAAGGCTAGCGGGAGGCCGCCTTAGCACAGATACGCAGTATTTT.

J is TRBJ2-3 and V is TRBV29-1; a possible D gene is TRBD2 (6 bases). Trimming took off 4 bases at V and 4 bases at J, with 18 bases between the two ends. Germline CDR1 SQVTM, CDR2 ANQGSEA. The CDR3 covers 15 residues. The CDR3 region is CSVGGLLAVSDTQYF. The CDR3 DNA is TGCAGCGTTGGGGGCTTACTAGCAGTTTCAGATACGCAGTATTTT.

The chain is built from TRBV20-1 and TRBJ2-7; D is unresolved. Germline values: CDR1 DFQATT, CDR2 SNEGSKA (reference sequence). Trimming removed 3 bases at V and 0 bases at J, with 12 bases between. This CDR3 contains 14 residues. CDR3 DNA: TGCAGTGCTAGTCAAGCTATAGACTCCTACGAGCAGTACTTC. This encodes CSASQAIDSYEQYF.